The 27 T cell receptor beta chains in this list originate from one sample, sequenced in a study of CD8+ T cells in alopecia areata. Specified treatment: oral pan-JAK inhibitor, 5-10 mg twice daily. RNA extraction and reverse transcription yielded cDNA as sequencing template. TCRdb's copy holds only in-frame clones and misses some; the assay was immunoSEQ multiplex PCR. The sample shows over 250,000 clones, 60% of them seen only once. The specimen was CD4+ T cells sorted from blood, collected around week 52, from a patient treated with tofacitinib. The receptors come from a human donor with alopecia areata.

The chain is built from TRBV7-8 and TRBJ2-1; weak D call: TRBD1 (6 bases). This CDR3 is built from 14 residues. Germline loops: CDR1 SGHVS, CDR2 FQNEAQ. CDR3 residues: CASWGIRGDNEQFF. The CDR3 coding sequence is TGTGCGAGTTGGGGCATCAGGGGCGACAATGAGCAGTTCTTC. Supplemented by reference TRBV7-8 and TRBJ2-1, the full variable domain reads GAGVSQSPRYKVAKRGQDVALRCDPISGHVSLFWYQQALGQGPEFLTYFQNEAQLDKSGLPSDRFFAERPEGSVSTLKIQRTQQEDSAVYLCASWGIRGDNEQFFGPGTRLTVL.

This chain links TRBV30 with TRBJ2-2; tentative D call: TRBD1 (5 bases). Deletions cut 5 bases from V and 4 bases from J, with 11 bases between. CDR1 is GTSNPN and CDR2 is SVGIG in the germline V gene (reference sequence). The CDR3 length is 13 residues. The CDR3 spells CAWDTGFTGELFF. In DNA, the CDR3 is TGTGCCTGGGATACAGGCTTCACCGGGGAGCTGTTTTTT. The full variable domain, rest sourced from reference TRBV30 and TRBJ2-2, is SQTIHQWPATLVQPVGSPLSLECTVEGTSNPNLYWYRQAAGRGLQLLFYSVGIGQISSEVPQNLSASRPQDRQFILSSKKLLLSDSGFYLCAWDTGFTGELFFGEGSRLTVL.

V is TRBV20-1 and J is TRBJ2-1; D perhaps matches TRBD2 (5 bases). The length of the CDR3 is 11 residues. Germline-derived CDR1 and CDR2 are DFQATT and SNEGSKA (reference sequence). The V and J ends lost 5 bases and 3 bases respectively, with 5 bases between them. The CDR3 nucleotides read TGCAGTGCTGAGGGCTACAATGAGCAGTTCTTC. Translating gives CSAEGYNEQFF.

With respect to this clone: The identical CDR3 is also encoded by other nucleotide sequences in the sample. The chain employs TRBV9 and TRBJ2-2; unclear D gene. The CDR3 consists of 13 residues. Per germline, CDR1 SGDLS and CDR2 YYNGEE. V was shortened by 0 bases and J by 3 bases, with 3 bases between the two germline ends. In DNA form, the CDR3 reads TGTGCCAGCAGCGTAGACTACACCGGGGAGCTGTTTTTT. Amino acids: CASSVDYTGELFF.

This clone was picked up a small number of times. This chain uses TRBV25-1 with TRBJ2-5, with a possible D match to TRBD1 (6 bases). The V end was cut by 1 base, the J end by 5 bases, with 11 bases between. CDR1 is MGHDK, CDR2 SYGVNS, per germline. The CDR3 has 14 amino acids. DNA of the CDR3: TGTGCCAGCAGTGAATCCCTCAGGGGCGAGACCCAGTACTTC. Its translation: CASSESLRGETQYF.

A few counts support this clone. The chain uses TRBV5-1 and TRBJ2-7; TRBD1 is a possible D gene (6 bases). Germline CDR1 and CDR2: SGHRS and YFSETQ. Trimming stripped 0 bases from V and 7 bases from J, with 14 bases between. The CDR3 length is 14 residues. CDR3 region: CASSLEAGTREQYF. As DNA, the CDR3 is TGCGCCAGCAGCTTGGAGGCAGGGACACGAGAGCAGTACTTC.

The J gene is TRBJ1-4, the V gene TRBV9, with a tentative D call TRBD1 (5 bases). V lost 3 bases and J lost 8, with 17 bases in between. This CDR3 is built from 15 residues. CDR1 is SGDLS and CDR2 is YYNGEE in the germline V gene. The CDR3: CASSALSGGKEKLFF. The CDR3 bases are TGTGCCAGCAGCGCTCTGAGTGGGGGAAAGGAAAAACTGTTTTTT.

The J gene is TRBJ2-5, the V gene TRBV29-1; 11 nucleotides match TRBD2. CDR3 length: 14 amino acids. Losses at the gene ends were 6 bases for V and 4 bases for J; bases not matched to a gene: 7. Looked up from germline, CDR1 is SQVTM and CDR2 is ANQGSEA. The CDR3 loop reads CSVAGTSGIETQYF. In DNA form, the CDR3 reads TGCAGCGTAGCCGGGACTAGCGGAATAGAGACCCAGTACTTC.

The chain carries TRBV19 and TRBJ2-5; D may match TRBD1 or TRBD2 (5 bases each). The CDR3 runs to 17 residues. Germline loops: CDR1 LNHDA, CDR2 SQIVND (reference sequence). V lost 4 bases, J lost 2 bases, and 20 bases lay in between. The CDR3, as DNA: TGTGCCAGTAGTAACTTTAGAGGGGTCGTGGGGCAAGAGACCCAGTACTTC. Residues: CASSNFRGVVGQETQYF.

The chain recombines TRBV4-2 with TRBJ2-7, with TRBD2 as a possible D gene (6 bases). The V gene lost 5 bases and the J gene lost 3 bases, with 11 bases spanning the gap. The V gene's germline CDR1 is LGHNA and CDR2 YNFKEQ. The CDR3 is 13 residues long. The chain's CDR3 is CASSSNSGYEQYF. CDR3 coding DNA: TGTGCCAGCAGCTCGAATAGCGGCTACGAGCAGTACTTC.

This clone was found once. The chain uses TRBV5-4 and TRBJ2-5, with TRBD2 as a possible D gene (6 bases). V lost 4 bases and J 3 bases, leaving 10 bases between the germline ends. CDR1 is SGHNT and CDR2 is YYREEE in the germline V gene (reference sequence). The CDR3 length is 13 residues. The CDR3 DNA sequence: TGTGCCAGCAGCCACGGGGGAGAAGAGACCCAGTACTTC. Its translation: CASSHGGEETQYF.

V is TRBV29-1 and J is TRBJ1-4, with D tentatively TRBD1 (6 bases). The CDR3 extends over 14 amino acids. The V gene lost 6 bases and the J gene lost 5 bases, with 16 bases spanning the gap. CDR1 and CDR2 (germline): SQVTM, ANQGSEA. In DNA form, the CDR3 reads TGCAGCGTGGACCAGACAGGACGGAATGAAAAACTGTTTTTT. It is translated as CSVDQTGRNEKLFF.

The chain links TRBV9 to TRBJ2-7, with 12 bases fitting TRBD1. J was trimmed by 7 bases and V by 4 bases; bases with no gene match: 6. The length of the CDR3 is 14 residues. CDR1 is SGDLS, CDR2 YYNGEE, per germline. CDR3 sequence: CASSSGQGAREQYF. The DNA for the CDR3 is TGTGCCAGCAGCTCGGGACAGGGGGCGCGGGAGCAGTACTTC. The variable domain in full, completed from reference TRBV9 and TRBJ2-7, reads DSGVTQTPKHLITATGQRVTLRCSPRSGDLSVYWYQQSLDQGLQFLIQYYNGEERAKGNILERFSAQQFPDLHSELNLSSLELGDSALYFCASSSGQGAREQYFGPGTRLTVT.

The chain has TRBV4-2 and TRBJ1-5, with 10 nucleotides matching TRBD1. The CDR3 spans 17 residues. Per germline, CDR1 LGHNA and CDR2 YNFKEQ. V gave up 0 bases and J gave up 6 bases; unmatched junction bases: 8. CDR3 in DNA: TGTGCCAGCAGCCAAGAACGGGGACAGGGGAAAAGTCAGCCCCAGCATTTT. Encoded protein: CASSQERGQGKSQPQHF.

V is TRBV7-2 and J is TRBJ1-4; D is possibly TRBD1 (6 bases). Germline lookup yields CDR1 SGHTA and CDR2 FQGNSA. Trimming pared 1 base from V and 6 bases from J, leaving 9 bases between. The CDR3 runs to 14 residues. The CDR3 protein is CASSLDRTDEKLFF. The CDR3 region has the DNA TGTGCCAGCAGCTTAGACAGGACAGATGAAAAACTGTTTTTT.

This clone appeared a few times. This chain joins TRBV29-1 and TRBJ1-2, with 8 nucleotides matching TRBD1. Trimming removed 3 bases from V and 4 bases from J; junction bases left unmatched: 7. Germline V gene sequence: CDR1 SQVTM, CDR2 ANQGSEA. The CDR3 extends over 14 amino acids. The chain's CDR3 is CSVERRQGLYGYTF. CDR3 nucleotide sequence: TGCAGCGTTGAGAGAAGACAGGGGCTCTATGGCTACACCTTC.

The gene calls are TRBV14 and TRBJ2-5; no firm D call. The CDR3 totals 15 residues. V was trimmed by 0 bases and J by 4 bases, leaving 12 bases between them. CDR1 and CDR2 from the germline V gene are SGHDN and FVKESK. The CDR3 DNA is TGTGCCAGCAGCCAAGATGAGGCGAGACCAGAGACCCAGTACTTC. Translated, it gives CASSQDEARPETQYF. The complete variable domain, with remaining parts taken from reference TRBV14 and TRBJ2-5, reads EAGVTQFPSHSVIEKGQTVTLRCDPISGHDNLYWYRRVMGKEIKFLLHFVKESKQDESGMPNNRFLAERTGGTYSTLKVQPAELEDSGVYFCASSQDEARPETQYFGPGTRLLVL.

This clone was detected a few times. The chain carries TRBV29-1 and TRBJ1-1; a weak D match, TRBD1 (6 bases). The V gene lost 4 bases and the J gene lost 1 base, with 13 bases spanning the gap. CDR3 size: 14 residues. Germline CDR1 SQVTM, CDR2 ANQGSEA. The CDR3 sequence: CSVAPRGANTEAFF. CDR3 DNA sequence: TGCAGCGTTGCCCCCCGGGGGGCGAACACTGAAGCTTTCTTT.

The chain joins TRBV5-1 to TRBJ2-2; 9 bases are shared with TRBD1. CDR1 is SGHRS and CDR2 is YFSETQ in the germline V gene. Trimming at V came to 3 bases and at J to 4 bases, leaving 4 bases not matched to a gene. The CDR3 has 15 amino acids. As DNA, the CDR3 is TGCGCCAGCAGCTCCGGACAGGGGTTCACCGGGGAGCTGTTTTTT. It yields the protein CASSSGQGFTGELFF.

The chain recombines TRBV6-5 with TRBJ2-4; D is perhaps TRBD1 (5 bases). Looked up from germline, CDR1 is MNHEY and CDR2 is SVGAGI. Between the trimmed V and J ends, which lost 6 bases and 9 bases, there was a span of 15 bases. The CDR3 has 13 residues. This CDR3 reads CASRVQAVGIQYF. In DNA form, the CDR3 reads TGTGCCAGCAGAGTACAGGCGGTAGGCATTCAGTACTTC.

The chain recombines TRBV7-3 with TRBJ1-6, with TRBD1 identical over 10 bases. Trimming took 5 bases from V and 10 from J; bases not matched to a gene: 5. In germline, CDR1 is SGHTA, CDR2 FQGTGA. The CDR3 spans 14 residues. CDR3 bases: TGTGCCAGCAGCACCCGGGACAGGGGCTCACCCCTCCACTTT. Protein sequence: CASSTRDRGSPLHF. The full variable domain, rest sourced from reference TRBV7-3 and TRBJ1-6, is GAGVSQTPSNKVTEKGKYVELRCDPISGHTALYWYRQSLGQGPEFLIYFQGTGAADDSGLPNDRFFAVRPEGSVSTLKIQRTERGDSAVYLCASSTRDRGSPLHFGNGTRLTVT.

The CDR3 loop reads CASSQEGQSYEQYF. In nucleotides, the CDR3 is TGCGCCAGCAGCCAGGAGGGACAGAGCTACGAGCAGTACTTC. The J gene is TRBJ2-7, the V gene TRBV5-1, with D possibly TRBD1 on 7 matching bases. Trimming stripped 4 bases from V and 3 bases from J, with 14 bases between. CDR3 length: 14 amino acids. Germline V gene sequence: CDR1 SGHRS, CDR2 YFSETQ.

The rearrangement uses TRBV15 and TRBJ2-4; no reliable D call. V was shortened by 0 bases and J by 6 bases, with 9 bases between the two germline ends. The CDR3 extends over 14 amino acids. The V gene's germline CDR1 is LNHNV and CDR2 YYDKDF (reference sequence). CDR3 loop: CATSRDIGPNIQYF. The CDR3 DNA sequence: TGTGCCACCAGCAGAGATATTGGGCCAAACATTCAGTACTTC.

The V gene is TRBV7-8, the J gene TRBJ1-2; 7 nucleotides line up with TRBD1. The CDR3 totals 14 residues. Trimming took 5 bases from V and 6 from J; bases not matched to a gene: 9. Germline CDR1 reads SGHVS; CDR2 reads FQNEAQ. The DNA of the CDR3 is TGTGCCAGCAGCCGAGCCGGGACAGCCCATGGCTACACCTTC. Protein product: CASSRAGTAHGYTF.

The chain links TRBV29-1 to TRBJ1-2, with 7 bases fitting TRBD1. CDR3 length: 12 amino acids. Germline loops: CDR1 SQVTM, CDR2 ANQGSEA. V dropped 6 bases and J dropped 4; count of bases not matched to a gene: 5. The CDR3 DNA reads TGCAGCGTAGAACAGGGGACCTATGGCTACACCTTC. This gives the protein CSVEQGTYGYTF.

About this clone itself: One end of the junction fails to match germline, which may point to a read error. J is TRBJ2-7 and V is TRBV7-7; maybe TRBD2 (5 bases). The germline V gene has CDR1 SSHAT and CDR2 FNYEAQ (reference sequence). CDR3 length equals 15 residues. The CDR3 sequence: CASSFHLGSSYEQYF. The CDR3 nucleotides are TGTGCTAGCAGCTTCCATTTAGGGAGCTCCTACGAGCAGTACTTC.

This chain uses TRBV30 with TRBJ1-1; D remains ambiguous. Between the trimmed V and J ends, which lost 2 bases and 0 bases, there was a span of 16 bases. From germline, CDR1 is GTSNPN and CDR2 SVGIG (reference sequence). CDR3 length: 16 residues. CDR3 bases: TGTGCCTGGAGTCCGGGTATGGTTAGGATGAACACTGAAGCTTTCTTT. This sequence encodes CAWSPGMVRMNTEAFF.